This T cell receptor (beta chain) is from a study of OX40 agonist ivuxolimab in advanced cancers. General study points: In the 0.1-3.0 mg/kg groups, partial responders showed among the lowest expansion. A proportion of nonresponders additionally exhibited low normalized T-cell clonal expansion.

Regarding this clone: Its antigen is currently unknown.

Using immunoSEQ multiplex PCR, the repertoire was profiled, and TCRdb retains in-frame clones only, with some absent. The table records 100,000 or so clones, just over 90% of them present only once. CDR1 and CDR2 (germline): LGHNA, YSLEER. The CDR3 spans 13 residues. Trimming cost V 2 bases and J 6 bases, with 11 bases left between them. The source was CD4+ or CD8+ T cells sorted from blood, collected in a trial of the OX40 agonist ivuxolimab. The sequence was collected from an adult with an advanced solid tumor such as melanoma, head and neck, liver or kidney cancer. This chain uses TRBV4-3 with TRBJ2-7; D possibly corresponds to TRBD1 (7 bases). This chain's CDR3 is CASSQRQGGEQYF. The CDR3 bases are TGCGCCAGCAGCCAACGACAGGGAGGCGAGCAGTACTTC.